One sample yielded the 2 T cell receptor beta chains listed below, sequenced in a study of beta chain features in type 1 diabetes. The study, taken as a whole, reports: TCRB CDR3s were moderately but significantly shorter in Type 1 diabetes patients in all four CD4+ subsets.

The authors reverse transcribed all of the isolated RNA, so sequencing captured expressed TCRB transcripts. The data were produced by immunoSEQ multiplex PCR, yet TCRdb's version contains in-frame clones alone and is incomplete. The sample records 300,000 or so clones, roughly 14% being singletons. These receptors' targets are unknown. What was sequenced was naive CD4+ T cells from blood. These TCRs come from a young woman with type 1 diabetes.

The rearrangement links TRBV2 to TRBJ2-6; 7 positions match TRBD1. Germline V gives CDR1 SNHLY, CDR2 FYNNEI. The CDR3 sequence is 17 residues long. J gave up 0 bases and V 7 bases, and 9 bases lay outside the gene matches. CDR3 nucleotides: TGTGCCAGCAATGACAGGGTGAGCCTCTCTGGGGCCAACGTCCTGACTTTC. The encoded protein is CASNDRVSLSGANVLTF.

The chain uses TRBV5-1 and TRBJ2-1; D is possibly TRBD2 (6 bases). This CDR3 contains 14 residues. V lost 7 bases to trimming and J lost 6 bases, with 17 bases between them. Germline CDR1 reads SGHRS; CDR2 reads YFSETQ. The CDR3 coding sequence is TGCGCCAGCGGCGTAGGGGAGGCATCCAATGAGCAGTTCTTC. Translated, it gives CASGVGEASNEQFF. The full variable domain, its missing parts supplied by reference TRBV5-1 and TRBJ2-1, is KAGVTQTPRYLIKTRGQQVTLSCSPISGHRSVSWYQQTPGQGLQFLFEYFSETQRNKGNFPGRFSGRQFSNSRSEMNVSTLELGDSALYLCASGVGEASNEQFFGPGTRLTVL.